These 20 T cell receptor beta chains were all obtained from the same sample, sequenced in a study of CD8+CD57+ T cells in acquired aplastic anemia. Investigators profiled TCR beta VDJ and CDR3 from genomic DNA template. TCRdb re-called the reads through MiXCR, storing one row per CDR3 protein. The sample has just over 400,000 distinct CDR3 sequences; about 70% are singletons. The sample comprised sorted CD4+, CD8+, or CD8+CD57+ T cells (not recorded which) from PBMCs. All receptors derive from a human donor in good health, serving as a control.

This clonotype appeared many times. The genes are TRBV9 and TRBJ1-3; no reliable D call. Germline CDR1 and CDR2: SGDLS and YYNGEE. The V end lost 4 bases, the J end lost 4 bases, and 18 bases lay between the germline ends. The CDR3 sequence is 16 residues long. The CDR3 nucleotides are TGTGCCAGCAGCCCAGGTCCCCCCGCGAACGGAAACACCATATATTTT. Protein sequence: CASSPGPPANGNTIYF.

The CDR3 sequence is CASGPGTGSNQPQHF. For the CDR3, the DNA is TGTGCCAGCGGCCCCGGGACAGGAAGCAATCAGCCCCAGCATTTT. The V and J genes are TRBV4-2 and TRBJ1-5; the match to TRBD1 covers 8 bases. Per the germline V gene, CDR1 is LGHNA and CDR2 is YNFKEQ. This CDR3 comprises 15 residues. V lost 8 bases and J lost 1; bases outside the gene matches: 7.

This clonotype was counted many times. The chain couples TRBV12-3 or TRBV12-4 to TRBJ2-7; D remains unclear. V lost 7 bases to trimming and J lost 5 bases, with 15 bases between them. CDR3 size: 13 residues. Here the CDR3 reads CASTSSPRDEQYF. The CDR3 DNA sequence: TGTGCCAGCACGTCCTCTCCACGGGACGAGCAGTACTTC.

In the case of this clonotype: Relative to the germline gene, one junction end is altered; a read error may explain this. This rearrangement joins TRBV20-1 to TRBJ2-3; 10 bases are a match to TRBD2. The CDR3 loop spans 15 amino acids. CDR1 and CDR2 from the germline V gene are DFQATT and SNEGSKA (reference sequence). This CDR3 reads CSARAVTSGVDTQYF. In DNA form, the CDR3 reads TGCAGTGCCAGAGCTGTAACTAGCGGGGTAGATACGCAGTATTTT.

Turning to this clonotype: Sequence at one end of the junction differs from germline and may be a read error. The rearrangement joins TRBV7-3 to TRBJ1-2, with D hard to call. This CDR3 spans 14 amino acids. Germline V gene lookup returns CDR1 SGHTA and CDR2 FQGTGA. The CDR3, as DNA: TGTGCCAGCAGCTTAGCCAGGTGCTGTCGGCACTACCGGTTC. Its translation is CASSLARCCRHYRF.

J is TRBJ2-3 and V is TRBV9; TRBD1 matches at 9 bases. The CDR3 spans 14 residues. Germline CDR1 is SGDLS and CDR2 is YYNGEE. Trimming took 4 bases from V and 3 from J; bases not matched to a gene: 3. For the CDR3, the DNA is TGTGCCAGCAGCTTACAGGGGGCTACAGATACGCAGTATTTT. Amino acid sequence: CASSLQGATDTQYF. Complete variable domain (other parts from reference TRBV9 and TRBJ2-3): DSGVTQTPKHLITATGQRVTLRCSPRSGDLSVYWYQQSLDQGLQFLIQYYNGEERAKGNILERFSAQQFPDLHSELNLSSLELGDSALYFCASSLQGATDTQYFGPGTRLTVL.

At least ten counts were recorded for this clonotype. The chain has TRBV20-1 and TRBJ2-5, with 9 bases fitting TRBD2. This CDR3 is 16 amino acids long. CDR1 and CDR2 from the germline V gene are DFQATT and SNEGSKA (reference sequence). J was trimmed by 2 bases and V by 0 bases; bases with no gene match: 7. This CDR3 is CSARDWRLAAQETQYF. The CDR3, as DNA: TGCAGTGCTAGAGATTGGAGACTAGCGGCGCAAGAGACCCAGTACTTC.

This chain uses TRBV7-2 with TRBJ2-1, with TRBD2 matching over 15 bases. The V gene's germline CDR1 is SGHTA and CDR2 FQGNSA. This CDR3 has 15 amino acids. Unmatched junction bases numbered 6, after V lost 1 base and J lost 14 bases. The CDR3 sequence is CASSLEGTSGGMEFF. The CDR3 DNA reads as TGTGCCAGCAGCTTAGAGGGGACTAGCGGGGGGATGGAGTTCTTC.

This clonotype has just a few counts. The CDR3 ends on some other residue instead of the conserved phenylalanine or tryptophan, so this is likely a read error. The DNA is omitted, as the CDR3 cannot be located on it reliably, and the CDR3 follows TCRdb's listing. This chain connects TRBV11-2 to TRBJ2-1; TRBD1 was called by the table and not checked on the DNA. Germline V lookup: CDR1 SGHAT, CDR2 FQNNGV. 15 amino acids form the CDR3, both terminal residues included. CDR3 in amino acids: CASSHTGAAPTMSSC.

About this clonotype: Compared with germline, one end of the junction differs, possibly owing to a read error. The chain couples TRBV20-1 to TRBJ1-5; weak D call: TRBD1 (6 bases). The CDR3 has 13 amino acids. In germline, CDR1 is DFQATT, CDR2 SNEGSKA (reference sequence). The CDR3 loop reads CSARDRQDNSQHF. CDR3 sequence (DNA): TGCAGCGCTAGAGATCGACAGGACAATTCCCAGCATTTT.

A word on this clonotype: The junction departs from germline at one end; a sequencing error may be responsible. Here the CDR3 reads CASSGTDSETKYF. The CDR3 region has the DNA TGTGCCAGCAGTGGGACAGACTCGGAGACCAAGTATTTC. The chain uses TRBV2 and TRBJ2-5; perhaps TRBD1 as D (6 bases). The CDR3 runs to 13 residues. Germline lookup yields CDR1 SNHLY and CDR2 FYNNEI. The full variable domain, completed using reference TRBV2 and TRBJ2-5, is EPEVTQTPSHQVTQMGQEVILRCVPISNHLYFYWYRQILGQKVEFLVSFYNNEISEKSEIFDDQFSVERPDGSNFTLKIRSTKLEDSAMYFCASSGTDSETKYFGPGTRLLVL.

In this sample, this clonotype turned up many times. The CDR3 nucleotides read TGCAGCGTACGGACAGGGGGCTACGAGCAGTACTTC. Translation gives CSVRTGGYEQYF. V gene TRBV29-1 combines with J gene TRBJ2-7; 10 bases agree with TRBD1. Per the germline V gene, CDR1 is SQVTM and CDR2 is ANQGSEA. CDR3 length equals 12 residues. The junction had 2 bases not matched to a gene; V was cut back by 6 bases and J by 3 bases.

This clonotype showed up just a few times. The V and J genes are TRBV4-3 and TRBJ2-7; D remains unclear. CDR3 length equals 14 residues. Trimming stripped 3 bases from V and 1 base from J, with 10 bases between. The germline V gene has CDR1 LGHNA and CDR2 YSLEER. CDR3 sequence reads: CASSQWYGSYEQYF. The CDR3 nucleotides are TGCGCCAGCAGCCAGTGGTACGGATCCTACGAGCAGTACTTC.

Turning to this clonotype: Here the CDR3 omits its conserved ending phenylalanine or tryptophan, so a read error is the likely source. The DNA is omitted, as the CDR3 cannot be located on it reliably, and the CDR3 follows TCRdb's listing. The chain recombines TRBV5-1 with TRBJ1-1. A total of 12 residues make up the CDR3, ends included. Germline assignment: CDR1 SGHRS and CDR2 YFSETQ. CDR3 amino acids: CASSDQLADTFI.

The table lists this clonotype with many counts. The V and J genes are TRBV5-1 and TRBJ1-6; 9 nucleotides align to TRBD1. CDR1 SGHRS and CDR2 YFSETQ come from the germline V gene. Unmatched junction bases numbered 7, after V lost 4 bases and J lost 8 bases. The CDR3 is 15 residues long. CDR3 in DNA: TGCGCCAGCAGCGGCGGGACAGGGTCGGATTCACCCCTCCACTTT. It yields the protein CASSGGTGSDSPLHF.

This clonotype was observed a few times. As DNA, the CDR3 is TGCAGTGCGCCGGGACAGGGCGCCTACGAGCAGTACTTC. It specifies CSAPGQGAYEQYF. The chain links TRBV20-1 to TRBJ2-7; 9 nucleotides agree with TRBD1. This CDR3 region has 13 residues. Unmatched junction bases numbered 5, after V lost 6 bases and J lost 2 bases. The germline V gene encodes CDR1 DFQATT and CDR2 SNEGSKA (reference sequence).

This clonotype was picked up many times. The V gene is TRBV7-3, the J gene TRBJ1-2, with 9 bases lining up with TRBD1. Germline CDR1 SGHTA, CDR2 FQGTGA. The junction had 13 bases not matched to a gene; V was cut back by 6 bases and J by 8 bases. This CDR3 is 15 amino acids long. The CDR3 coding sequence is TGTGCCAGCAGTTGGACAGGGGATTCTTCCTCCGGCTACACCTTC. It encodes CASSWTGDSSSGYTF.

This clonotype was observed at least ten times. The CDR3 region is CSVEMGRGGEKLFF. The CDR3 nucleotides are TGCAGCGTTGAAATGGGCAGGGGCGGCGAAAAACTGTTTTTT. The chain employs TRBV29-1 and TRBJ1-4; possibly TRBD1 for D (6 bases). CDR1 is SQVTM and CDR2 is ANQGSEA in the germline V gene. The germline V and J ends were trimmed by 2 bases and 8 bases, with 15 bases remaining between them. The CDR3 runs to 14 residues. Supplemented by reference TRBV29-1 and TRBJ1-4, the full variable domain reads SAVISQKPSRDICQRGTSLTIQCQVDSQVTMMFWYRQQPGQSLTLIATANQGSEATYESGFVIDKFPISRPNLTFSTLTVSNMSPEDSSIYLCSVEMGRGGEKLFFGSGTQLSVL.

Of note for this clonotype: Germline and junction disagree at one end, which may indicate a read error. The rearrangement joins TRBV5-1 to TRBJ2-7, with D tentatively TRBD2 (6 bases). The CDR3 has 15 amino acids. The germline V gene has CDR1 SGHRS and CDR2 YFSETQ. Here the CDR3 reads CASSSGLAGTYEQYF. CDR3 DNA sequence: TGTGCCAGCAGTAGCGGACTCGCGGGGACCTACGAGCAGTACTTC. Full variable domain (missing parts from reference TRBV5-1 and TRBJ2-7): KAGVTQTPRYLIKTRGQQVTLSCSPISGHRSVSWYQQTPGQGLQFLFEYFSETQRNKGNFPGRFSGRQFSNSRSEMNVSTLELGDSALYLCASSSGLAGTYEQYFGPGTRLTVT.

The rearrangement joins TRBV7-8 to TRBJ2-6, with 7 bases that match TRBD1. Germline CDR1 reads SGHVS; CDR2 reads FQNEAQ. The junction had 16 bases not matched to a gene; V was cut back by 1 base and J by 13 bases. This CDR3 is built from 17 residues. DNA for the CDR3: TGTGCCAGCAGCTTAGATCCTCAGGGGGATCAGCCCCAGGTCCTGACTTTC. It yields the protein CASSLDPQGDQPQVLTF.